Listed below are T cell receptor beta chains from one sample, sequenced in a study of T cell responses to AZD1222 COVID-19 vaccine. Using immunoSEQ multiplex PCR, the repertoire was profiled, and TCRdb retains in-frame clones only, with some absent. The data hold some 110,000 clones, with 70% to 90% observed a single time. Here the sequenced sample was peripheral blood, taken on day 0 of MenACWY control vaccination. The receptors here all came from an adult in good health. Each CDR3 is given with its conserved first and last residue. The order of the fields is D gene, clone size, V gene, J gene, CDR3 length, CDR3 DNA, CDR3 protein. D genes are given only for firm matches. Size tells how often a clone was seen (once, few, many) or the class of an expanded clone, and some rows leave it out.

-	few	TRBV20-1	TRBJ1-5	13	TGCAGTGCTAGTGCAGGGGTGGGGCAGCCCCAGCATTTT	CSASAGVGQPQHF
-	-	TRBV11-2	TRBJ1-3	16	TGTGCCAGCAGCGCGGGTCTGGGGATCGGTGGAAACACCATATATTTT	CASSAGLGIGGNTIYF
-	-	TRBV5-3	TRBJ2-3	17	TGTGCCAGAAGTGATAAGTGGACAGCGACTAGCACAGATACGCAGTATTTT	CARSDKWTATSTDTQYF
-	-	TRBV12-5	TRBJ1-1	13	TGTGCTAGTGGTTTCGGGGGCGGCACTGAAGCTTTCTTT	CASGFGGGTEAFF
-	-	TRBV6-6	TRBJ1-1	14	TGTGCCAGCAGTCCCTTAGACACGAACACTGAAGCTTTCTTT	CASSPLDTNTEAFF
-	-	TRBV7-2	TRBJ2-5	15	TGTGCCAGCAGCTTACGAGGGGCGTACCAAGAGACCCAGTACTTC	CASSLRGAYQETQYF
-	-	TRBV4-1	TRBJ1-5	15	TGCGCCAGCAGCCAAGATGGGAGTTCGGGTCAGCCCCAGCATTTT	CASSQDGSSGQPQHF
-	-	TRBV6-5	TRBJ1-5	15	TGTGCCGCTACTTTTACCGAGGAGGGAAATCAGCCCCAGCATTTT	CAATFTEEGNQPQHF
TRBD1	few	TRBV11-3	TRBJ2-1	18	TGTGCCAGCAGCTGTCTTAGAAGACAGGGGGCTTTCTACAATGAGCAGTTCTTC	CASSCLRRQGAFYNEQFF
-	-	TRBV4-1	TRBJ2-3	15	TGCGCCAGCAGCCCCCCAGGACAGTCCACAGATACGCAGTATTTT	CASSPPGQSTDTQYF
-	once	TRBV12-3/TRBV12-4	TRBJ1-2	11	TGTGCCAGCACCCTGGCGGATGGCTACACCTTC	CASTLADGYTF
TRBD1	-	TRBV9	TRBJ2-2	15	TGTGCCAGCAGCTACAACAGGGGGCGCATCGGGGAGCTGTTTTTT	CASSYNRGRIGELFF
-	-	TRBV11-2	TRBJ1-3	16	TGTGCCAGCAGCTTAAAACAGGCCTTCTCTGGAAACACCATATATTTT	CASSLKQAFSGNTIYF
TRBD1	-	TRBV5-4	TRBJ1-2	13	TGTGCCAGCAGCTTGGCAGGGGGCGATGGCTACACCTTC	CASSLAGGDGYTF
TRBD1	-	TRBV3-1/TRBV3-2	TRBJ1-6	15	TGTGCCAGCAGCCGGAGGGCAGGGGGCTATTCACCCCTCCACTTT	CASSRRAGGYSPLHF
-	-	TRBV29-1	TRBJ1-2	14	TGCAGCGTTGAATACTCTTACGCGAGGGGAGGCTACACCTTC	CSVEYSYARGGYTF
-	-	TRBV23-1	TRBJ1-2	15	TGCGCCAGCAGTCCCCCGATATTGGGAAACTATGGCTACACCTTC	CASSPPILGNYGYTF
-	once	TRBV4-3	TRBJ2-7	15	TGCGCCAGCAGCCGGAGTAGTGAATTTGGGGGCGAGCAGTACTTC	CASSRSSEFGGEQYF
TRBD1	-	TRBV2	TRBJ1-5	15	TGTGCCAGCAGAGGACAGGGGAATAGCAATCAGCCCCAGCATTTT	CASRGQGNSNQPQHF
-	once	TRBV19	TRBJ1-1	13	TGTGCCAGTAGTCCTATCTTGAACACTGAAGCTTTCTTT	CASSPILNTEAFF
-	-	TRBV19	TRBJ1-2	13	TGTGCCAGTAGGGAACAGGGATCAGTTGGCTACACCTTC	CASREQGSVGYTF
TRBD1	-	TRBV29-1	TRBJ1-2	12	TGCAGCGTAGATAACAGGGGCTATGGCTACACCTTC	CSVDNRGYGYTF
TRBD1	-	TRBV28	TRBJ2-2	14	TGTGCCAGCGCGGACAGGGGGCTGGTCGGGGAGCTGTTTTTT	CASADRGLVGELFF
TRBD1	-	TRBV2	TRBJ2-1	16	TGTGCCAGCAGTCCCCCGCCGGGACAGAAATACAATGAGCAGTTCTTC	CASSPPPGQKYNEQFF
-	-	TRBV19	TRBJ1-6	15	TGTGCCAGTAGTATTTCCTCAGGGACTAATTCACCCCTCCACTTT	CASSISSGTNSPLHF
TRBD1	-	TRBV10-3	TRBJ2-3	14	TGTGCCATCAACAACAGGGGCGACCAAGATACGCAGTATTTT	CAINNRGDQDTQYF
-	-	TRBV5-4	TRBJ2-3	15	TGTGCCAGCAGCCCCCGCAGCGTTAGCACAGATACGCAGTATTTT	CASSPRSVSTDTQYF
-	once	TRBV6-2/TRBV6-3	TRBJ2-5	14	TGTGCCAGCAGTCGCGGGGTCAGCAAGAGAACCCAGTACTTC	CASSRGVSKRTQYF
-	-	TRBV29-1	TRBJ1-2	12	TGCAGCGTTGACCAAAACAACTATGGCTACACCTTC	CSVDQNNYGYTF
-	-	TRBV18	TRBJ2-3	15	TGTGCCAGCTCACCAACCGGGACCGGACTGCATACGCAGTATTTT	CASSPTGTGLHTQYF
-	-	TRBV6-6	TRBJ1-6	13	TGTGCCAGCAGCACAGGGCCCGATTCACCCCTCCACTTT	CASSTGPDSPLHF
-	-	TRBV18	TRBJ2-3	12	TGTGCCAGCGGTTCTGGCACAGATACGCAGTATTTT	CASGSGTDTQYF
-	-	TRBV28	TRBJ1-2	11	TGTGCCAGCAGTTTCCAGGGAGGCTACACCTTC	CASSFQGGYTF
-	-	TRBV6-1	TRBJ2-1	15	TGTGCCAGCAGAGAAGGGTCCCCCTCCTACAATGAGCAGTTCTTC	CASREGSPSYNEQFF
-	once	TRBV7-3	TRBJ2-6	17	TGTGCCAGCAGCTCCCATAGGATGGGCTCTGGGGCCAACGTCCTGACTTTC	CASSSHRMGSGANVLTF
-	-	TRBV11-2	TRBJ1-5	13	TGTGCCAGCAGCTTAGATCAGGGTCAGCCCCAGCATTTT	CASSLDQGQPQHF
TRBD1	few	TRBV7-2	TRBJ1-5	15	TGTGCCAGCAGCCCCACACAGGGGGCCCGGCCGCCCCAGCATTTT	CASSPTQGARPPQHF